Listed below are T cell receptor beta chains from one sample, sequenced in a study of Ad26.COV2.S vaccination and SARS-CoV-2 variants. The repertoire was sequenced with immunoSEQ multiplex PCR; TCRdb's copy has only in-frame clones and lacks some. The sample holds hundreds of thousands of clones, 75% to 90% seen once. The sample here was peripheral blood, taken in a trial of Ad26.COV2.S vaccine versus placebo. These TCRs come from a person between 18 and 65 years old who received the Ad26.COV2.S COVID-19 vaccine or a placebo. CDR3s include the opening cysteine and the closing phenylalanine or tryptophan. Each record gives: V gene, J gene, CDR3 protein.

V gene: TRBV7-2
J gene: TRBJ1-3
CDR3 protein: CASSRAAAGNTIYF

V gene: TRBV7-2
J gene: TRBJ2-7
CDR3 protein: CASSLDRVEQYF

V gene: TRBV2
J gene: TRBJ2-4
CDR3 protein: CASSETGQGANIQYF

V gene: TRBV9
J gene: TRBJ2-5
CDR3 protein: CASSALAGGQETQYF

V gene: TRBV9
J gene: TRBJ2-1
CDR3 protein: CASSLETHNEQFF

V gene: TRBV25-1
J gene: TRBJ2-3
CDR3 protein: CASSATSGKADTQYF

V gene: TRBV19
J gene: TRBJ2-5
CDR3 protein: CASKRRARGLETQYF

V gene: TRBV6-5
J gene: TRBJ1-4
CDR3 protein: CASSLSRGRGNEKLFF

V gene: TRBV7-2
J gene: TRBJ1-2
CDR3 protein: CASSLNRVGGYTF

V gene: TRBV20-1
J gene: TRBJ1-2
CDR3 protein: CSASSSGGSNYGYTF

V gene: TRBV3-1/TRBV3-2
J gene: TRBJ1-4
CDR3 protein: CASSQGGGGANEKLFF

V gene: TRBV27
J gene: TRBJ2-1
CDR3 protein: CASTETSGNNEQFF

V gene: TRBV4-2
J gene: TRBJ1-6
CDR3 protein: CASSQGEAGQTSPLHF

V gene: TRBV27
J gene: TRBJ1-1
CDR3 protein: CASSLDRVGTEAFF

V gene: TRBV7-2
J gene: TRBJ1-6
CDR3 protein: CASSLGTGGAFGNSPLHF

V gene: TRBV9
J gene: TRBJ2-3
CDR3 protein: CASSVSPLAGGGTDTQYF

V gene: TRBV5-1
J gene: TRBJ2-7
CDR3 protein: CASSPGLARHEQYF

V gene: TRBV20-1
J gene: TRBJ1-6
CDR3 protein: CSASLGTNSPLHF

V gene: TRBV4-3
J gene: TRBJ1-2
CDR3 protein: CASSQEQTNYGYTF

V gene: TRBV27
J gene: TRBJ2-1
CDR3 protein: CASSLSGTVSYNEQFF

V gene: TRBV14
J gene: TRBJ2-1
CDR3 protein: CASSQGHSVYNEQFF

V gene: TRBV5-4
J gene: TRBJ2-1
CDR3 protein: CASSPGLAGVDEQFF

V gene: TRBV15
J gene: TRBJ1-1
CDR3 protein: CATSRDYEDTEAFF

V gene: TRBV5-1
J gene: TRBJ2-7
CDR3 protein: CASSLGSFDSEQYF

V gene: TRBV6-4
J gene: TRBJ2-2
CDR3 protein: CASSDSRAGELFF

V gene: TRBV7-6
J gene: TRBJ2-1
CDR3 protein: CASSTSGSEYNEQFF

V gene: TRBV2
J gene: TRBJ1-5
CDR3 protein: CASTRGFPNNQPQHF

V gene: TRBV4-1
J gene: TRBJ1-4
CDR3 protein: CASSQGRQRGEKLFF

V gene: TRBV27
J gene: TRBJ1-2
CDR3 protein: CASNPSGQTYGYTF

V gene: TRBV2
J gene: TRBJ2-1
CDR3 protein: CASSSGPEQFF

V gene: TRBV6-2/TRBV6-3
J gene: TRBJ2-4
CDR3 protein: CASSGLQNIQYF

V gene: TRBV2
J gene: TRBJ1-4
CDR3 protein: CASSNGQGGQEKLFF

V gene: TRBV30
J gene: TRBJ1-2
CDR3 protein: CAWGNTLDYGYTF

V gene: TRBV25-1
J gene: TRBJ1-3
CDR3 protein: CASSPSQGGGNTIYF

V gene: TRBV7-2
J gene: TRBJ1-2
CDR3 protein: CASSATIMVNYGYTF

V gene: TRBV7-9
J gene: TRBJ2-1
CDR3 protein: CASSLPGLAGGSNEQFF

V gene: TRBV6-5
J gene: TRBJ1-4
CDR3 protein: CASSRGTVNEKLFF

V gene: TRBV14
J gene: TRBJ1-3
CDR3 protein: CASSTGGSELSGNTIYF

V gene: TRBV7-2
J gene: TRBJ2-3
CDR3 protein: CASSLAPVGTDTQYF

V gene: TRBV6-5
J gene: TRBJ1-2
CDR3 protein: CASSYSGYSNYGYTF

V gene: TRBV6-2/TRBV6-3
J gene: TRBJ2-1
CDR3 protein: CASSSDRFNEQFF

V gene: TRBV7-9
J gene: TRBJ2-1
CDR3 protein: CASSLELAGAKHEQFF

V gene: TRBV19
J gene: TRBJ1-4
CDR3 protein: CASTQFGTGGEKLFF

V gene: TRBV7-6
J gene: TRBJ2-1
CDR3 protein: CASSLDRVDGTSGINEQFF

V gene: TRBV3-1/TRBV3-2
J gene: TRBJ2-7
CDR3 protein: CASSQVSYEQYF

V gene: TRBV7-9
J gene: TRBJ1-4
CDR3 protein: CASSLRAGLNEKLFF

V gene: TRBV5-1
J gene: TRBJ1-1
CDR3 protein: CASSLGQGAEDTEAFF